A single sample is the source of the 8 T cell receptor beta chains below, sequenced in a study of T-cell reconstitution after alpha-beta-depleted transplantation in children. It was with unique molecular identifiers that the TCRbeta library was prepared. TCRdb reprocessed the PCR reads via MiXCR and lists one record per CDR3 protein. The profile shows some 260,000 distinct CDR3 sequences, 20% to 30% of them singletons. The source material was PBMCs, mostly from graft donor cells, sampled 360 days after TCRalphabeta/CD19-depleted stem cell transplant. Receptors originate from a female patient aged 2-10 years who had a stem cell transplant for congenital amegakaryocytic thrombocytopenia, so the T cells may come from the graft donor.

A few counts support this clonotype. This chain uses TRBV7-8 with TRBJ2-7; 7 bases fit TRBD1. With V trimmed by 3 bases and J by 12 bases, 5 bases remained unmatched. The length of the CDR3 is 11 residues. CDR1 is SGHVS, CDR2 FQNEAQ, per germline. CDR3 loop: CASSFDRVWYF. The CDR3 nucleotides read TGTGCCAGCAGCTTTGACAGGGTTTGGTACTTC.

The V and J genes are TRBV20-1 and TRBJ2-7, with TRBD2 identical over 8 bases. Germline V lookup: CDR1 DFQATT, CDR2 SNEGSKA (reference sequence). J lost 0 bases, V lost 0 bases, and 10 bases had no gene match. The CDR3 covers 17 residues. Here the CDR3 reads CSARDGRREVRSYEQYF. The CDR3 bases are TGCAGTGCTAGAGATGGGAGGCGGGAGGTCCGCTCCTACGAGCAGTACTTC.

Written as DNA, the CDR3 is TGTGCAAGTCGCTTAGCCCGACTGTTGACTAGGGAAGGTATTGAGACCCAGTACTTC. It encodes CASRLARLLTREGIETQYF. The chain combines TRBV12-2 with TRBJ2-5; TRBD2, the D gene given by the table, was not confirmed from the DNA. TRBV12-2 is noted as a pseudogene. The CDR3 extends over 19 amino acids.

This clonotype was recorded at least ten times. The junction and the germline gene differ at one end; a read error may be behind it. The chain recombines TRBV7-9 with TRBJ2-1; D is perhaps TRBD2 (6 bases). Germline V gene sequence: CDR1 SEHNR, CDR2 FQNEAQ (reference sequence). The CDR3 length is 13 residues. The CDR3 protein is CASSRLEGTEEFF. CDR3 in DNA: TGTGCCAGCAGCCGTCTTGAAGGGACTGAGGAGTTCTTC.

This chain uses TRBV7-8 with TRBJ2-6; the match to TRBD1 covers 8 bases. The V segment lost 2 bases and the J segment 0 bases; nucleotides outside the gene matches: 3. The CDR3 is 17 amino acids. Per the germline V gene, CDR1 is SGHVS and CDR2 is FQNEAQ. The CDR3: CASSLTGGSSGANVLTF. The DNA for the CDR3 is TGTGCCAGCAGCTTAACAGGGGGAAGCTCTGGGGCCAACGTCCTGACTTTC.

The chain employs TRBV18 and TRBJ2-5; no clear D gene. CDR1 KGHSH and CDR2 LQKENI come from the germline V gene. V was trimmed by 3 bases and J by 8 bases, leaving 13 bases between them. This CDR3 has 13 residues. For the CDR3, the DNA is TGTGCCAGCTCACCGCAAAAGTCTGACACCCAGTACTTC. This encodes CASSPQKSDTQYF.

This clonotype was observed a few times. J is TRBJ2-2 and V is TRBV28; the match to TRBD2 covers 8 bases. Germline CDR1 is MDHEN and CDR2 is SYDVKM. V lost 5 bases, J lost 4 bases, and 12 bases stayed unmatched. The CDR3 runs to 17 residues. The CDR3 DNA sequence: TGTGCCAGCAGTACCCCCTACGGGGGGGGGCTCACCGGGGAGCTGTTTTTT. This codes for CASSTPYGGGLTGELFF.

This clonotype was recorded a few times. The genes are TRBV13 and TRBJ1-1; no reliable D call. V shed 4 bases and J shed 5 bases, with 14 bases lying between them. CDR1 is PRHDT and CDR2 is FYEKMQ in the germline V gene (reference sequence). The CDR3 has 14 residues. The CDR3 here is CASSSDGRVTEAFF. In DNA form, the CDR3 reads TGTGCCAGCAGCTCGGACGGGAGGGTAACTGAAGCTTTCTTT.